These 29 T cell receptor beta chains share one sample of origin, sequenced in a study of CD8 T cells in ankylosing spondylitis. TCRdb used MiXCR to reprocess the 5' RACE reads, holding one entry per CDR3 protein. This sample carries a few hundred thousand distinct CDR3 sequences, about 13% of them seen once, and the ten largest clones take around 6.8%. Study-wide findings and caveats: A TCR beta motif of fewer than 10 highly homologous variants seemed to mark ankylosing spondylitis blood.

These receptors are not linked to any known antigen. The sample was blood, either unsorted or a sorted T cell fraction (not recorded which). The receptors stem from a male donor with ankylosing spondylitis.

This clonotype occurred a few times. The CDR3 loop is CSASGRGASGGTDTQYF. For the CDR3, the DNA is TGCAGTGCTAGTGGGCGTGGGGCTAGCGGGGGCACAGATACGCAGTATTTT. This rearrangement joins TRBV20-1 to TRBJ2-3; the match to TRBD2 covers 9 bases. CDR1 is DFQATT and CDR2 is SNEGSKA in the germline V gene (reference sequence). The V and J ends lost 3 bases and 1 base, in that order; junction bases with no gene match: 11. CDR3 length equals 17 residues.

The V call is TRBV20-1, the J call TRBJ1-2, with D possibly being TRBD1 (5 bases). The CDR3 length is 14 residues. Germline V lookup: CDR1 DFQATT, CDR2 SNEGSKA (reference sequence). The V gene lost 3 bases and the J gene lost 8 bases, with 19 bases spanning the gap. CDR3: CSARSRGKVIGYTF. CDR3 bases: TGCAGTGCTAGGTCGCGGGGGAAAGTGATCGGCTACACCTTC.

The chain is built from TRBV7-8 and TRBJ2-2, with 7 positions matching TRBD2. V lost 3 bases, J lost 2 bases, and 9 bases stayed unmatched. This CDR3 region has 17 residues. Germline CDR1 and CDR2: SGHVS and FQNEAQ. CDR3 in DNA: TGTGCCAGCAGCTTGTATCTTCTAGCGGAAAACACCGGGGAGCTGTTTTTT. Encoded protein: CASSLYLLAENTGELFF.

This clonotype was observed once. The rearrangement joins TRBV4-1 to TRBJ1-6; 12 nucleotides line up with TRBD1. Germline V gives CDR1 MGHRA, CDR2 YSYEKL. J was trimmed by 9 bases and V by 2 bases; bases with no gene match: 2. The CDR3 is 15 amino acids. The CDR3 DNA reads as TGCGCCAGCAGCCAAAGGGACAGGGGGCCTTCACCCCTCCACTTT. Protein sequence: CASSQRDRGPSPLHF.

This clonotype was detected only a few times. The V gene is TRBV4-2, the J gene TRBJ2-2, with D perhaps matching TRBD2 (6 bases). V was trimmed by 0 bases and J by 1 base, leaving 21 bases between them. This CDR3 has 20 residues. Germline V gene lookup returns CDR1 LGHNA and CDR2 YNFKEQ. CDR3 sequence: CASSQDIRGKLGLNTGELFF. CDR3 nucleotides: TGTGCCAGCAGCCAAGACATCCGGGGGAAGCTCGGGTTGAACACCGGGGAGCTGTTTTTT.

This clonotype was seen a few times. V is TRBV28 and J is TRBJ2-1; 8 bases line up with TRBD2. The V segment lost 11 bases and the J segment 0 bases; nucleotides outside the gene matches: 6. CDR1 MDHEN and CDR2 SYDVKM come from the germline V gene. The CDR3 has 14 amino acids. The CDR3 reads CAVKSGSSYNEQFF. The CDR3 DNA sequence: TGTGCCGTTAAGAGCGGGAGCTCCTACAATGAGCAGTTCTTC.

This chain links TRBV9 with TRBJ1-1; D may be TRBD1 (5 bases). Per the germline V gene, CDR1 is SGDLS and CDR2 is YYNGEE. V was trimmed by 4 bases and J by 1 base, leaving 11 bases between them. CDR3 length: 14 amino acids. CDR3 coding DNA: TGTGCCAGCAGCCCCCTCAGGGCGAACACTGAAGCTTTCTTT. It specifies CASSPLRANTEAFF.

The chain employs TRBV27 and TRBJ1-1, with 8 positions matching TRBD1. V shed 0 bases, J shed 1 base, and the junction held 4 bases outside the gene matches. The CDR3 totals 16 residues. CDR1 MNHEY and CDR2 SMNVEV come from the germline V gene (reference sequence). CDR3 in amino acids: CASSLSAGTGNTEAFF. In DNA form, the CDR3 reads TGTGCCAGCAGTTTATCGGCCGGGACAGGGAACACTGAAGCTTTCTTT.

A note on this clonotype: One end of the junction varies from germline; a read error may be responsible. The chain uses TRBV4-1 and TRBJ1-4, with D tentatively TRBD1 (5 bases). The length of the CDR3 is 14 residues. Germline values: CDR1 MGHRA, CDR2 YSYEKL. In DNA, the CDR3 is TGCGCCAGCAGCCAAGATCCAGACAGACCAACTCGGAGTTTT. Its protein product is CASSQDPDRPTRSF.

The V and J genes are TRBV11-2 and TRBJ1-1; 7 bases agree with TRBD1. The CDR3 spans 14 residues. V was pared by 1 base and J by 6 bases, with 5 bases of the junction left unmatched. Germline CDR1 is SGHAT and CDR2 is FQNNGV. The CDR3 bases are TGTGCCAGCAGCTTAGGCCCAGGGGGACCTGAAGCTTTCTTT. This sequence encodes CASSLGPGGPEAFF.

This clonotype was detected ten times or more. The V and J genes are TRBV5-1 and TRBJ1-5; D not certain. V was clipped by 4 bases and J by 11 bases, with 10 bases between them. The CDR3 length is 11 residues. The V gene's germline CDR1 is SGHRS and CDR2 YFSETQ. CDR3 residues: CASSTVWAQHF. For the CDR3, the DNA is TGCGCCAGCAGCACTGTCTGGGCCCAGCATTTT. Variable domain in full (rest from reference TRBV5-1 and TRBJ1-5): KAGVTQTPRYLIKTRGQQVTLSCSPISGHRSVSWYQQTPGQGLQFLFEYFSETQRNKGNFPGRFSGRQFSNSRSEMNVSTLELGDSALYLCASSTVWAQHFGDGTRLSIL.

V is TRBV15 and J is TRBJ1-3; D remains unclear. The V gene's germline CDR1 is LNHNV and CDR2 YYDKDF (reference sequence). The CDR3 is 15 amino acids. Trimming shortened V by 0 bases and J by 0 bases, and 6 bases separated the two germline ends. CDR3 in amino acids: CATSRDRISGNTIYF. CDR3 nucleotide sequence: TGTGCCACCAGCAGAGATAGGATCTCTGGAAACACCATATATTTT.

The chain's CDR3 is CSASIQGRGTEAFF. In DNA, the CDR3 is TGCAGTGCTAGTATACAGGGGCGGGGGACTGAAGCTTTCTTT. The chain uses TRBV20-1 and TRBJ1-1, with 7 bases identical to TRBD1. With 3 bases clipped from V and 5 bases from J, the junction kept 9 bases outside the gene matches. The CDR3 spans 14 residues. Germline loops: CDR1 DFQATT, CDR2 SNEGSKA (reference sequence).

This clonotype has a count of ten or more. The rearrangement links TRBV24-1 to TRBJ2-1, with 11 bases fitting TRBD2. Losses at the gene ends were 5 bases for V and 8 bases for J; bases not matched to a gene: 7. CDR3 size: 15 residues. Germline CDR1 is KGHDR and CDR2 is SFDVKD. CDR3 residues: CATSGTSGRVYEQFF. The DNA for the CDR3 is TGTGCCACCAGTGGTACTAGCGGGAGAGTTTATGAGCAGTTCTTC.

This chain connects TRBV15 to TRBJ1-5, with a possible D match to TRBD1 (5 bases). The V gene's germline CDR1 is LNHNV and CDR2 YYDKDF (reference sequence). Trimming removed 4 bases at V and 5 bases at J, with 12 bases between. The length of the CDR3 is 14 residues. This chain's CDR3 is CATSTDGGYQPQHF. CDR3 nucleotides: TGTGCCACCAGCACCGATGGGGGTTATCAGCCCCAGCATTTT.

The J gene is TRBJ2-1, the V gene TRBV7-8; D is tentatively TRBD1 or TRBD2 (5 bases each). Per the germline V gene, CDR1 is SGHVS and CDR2 is FQNEAQ. V gave up 5 bases and J gave up 13 bases, with 24 bases separating them. CDR3 length: 15 amino acids. The CDR3 here is CASSPSGEGPKGQFF. The CDR3 DNA reads as TGTGCCAGCAGCCCCTCCGGTGAGGGACCCAAGGGTCAGTTCTTC.

V gene TRBV5-6 combines with J gene TRBJ1-6; D ambiguous. Per the germline V gene, CDR1 is SGHDT and CDR2 is YYEEEE. The V gene lost 5 bases and the J gene lost 7 bases, with 10 bases spanning the gap. The CDR3 loop spans 13 amino acids. In DNA form, the CDR3 reads TGTGCCAGCAGAGCCACTAGGAATTCACCCCTCCACTTT. Translation: CASRATRNSPLHF.

The CDR3 DNA reads as TGTGCCAGCAGCTTAGGGGGGAGCGGCGGCTACACCTTC. Its translation is CASSLGGSGGYTF. The chain uses TRBV7-9 and TRBJ1-2; possibly TRBD1 for D (5 bases). V gave up 1 base and J gave up 8 bases, with 11 bases separating them. Germline V lookup: CDR1 SEHNR, CDR2 FQNEAQ (reference sequence). The CDR3 is 13 amino acids.

This clonotype was detected many times. The chain joins TRBV5-1 to TRBJ2-1, with 7 bases identical to TRBD2. The germline V gene encodes CDR1 SGHRS and CDR2 YFSETQ. The CDR3 consists of 15 residues. J gave up 7 bases and V 4 bases, and 11 bases lay outside the gene matches. CDR3 sequence (DNA): TGCGCCAGCAGCCCGGAGGCGGGAGCAGGTAATGAGCAGTTCTTC. Its translation: CASSPEAGAGNEQFF.

The rearrangement uses TRBV7-9 and TRBJ2-2; 10 bases match TRBD1. CDR1 and CDR2 (germline): SEHNR, FQNEAQ (reference sequence). After removal of 6 bases from V and 6 bases from J, the junction contained 10 bases not matched to a gene. The CDR3 loop spans 16 amino acids. The CDR3 spells CASSSPGQGFPGELFF. CDR3 coding DNA: TGTGCCAGCAGTTCACCGGGACAGGGGTTTCCCGGGGAGCTGTTTTTT.

The chain joins TRBV5-1 to TRBJ1-2; 9 nucleotides align to TRBD1. Germline loops: CDR1 SGHRS, CDR2 YFSETQ. The CDR3 extends over 13 amino acids. J gave up 6 bases and V 4 bases, and 4 bases lay outside the gene matches. CDR3 region: CASSAGQGNGYTF. The CDR3 bases are TGCGCCAGCAGCGCTGGACAGGGGAATGGCTACACCTTC.

V usage is TRBV7-2 and J usage is TRBJ2-4, with D possibly TRBD2 on 6 matching bases. Trimming shortened V by 0 bases and J by 7 bases, and 10 bases separated the two germline ends. Per the germline V gene, CDR1 is SGHTA and CDR2 is FQGNSA. The CDR3 covers 14 residues. CDR3 DNA sequence: TGTGCCAGCAGCTTAGCACTAGCTGACAACATTCAGTACTTC. As protein: CASSLALADNIQYF.

The rearrangement uses TRBV7-2 and TRBJ2-3; TRBD1 agrees at 7 bases. With 5 bases clipped from V and 6 bases from J, the junction kept 2 bases outside the gene matches. The germline V gene encodes CDR1 SGHTA and CDR2 FQGNSA. The CDR3 consists of 12 residues. CDR3 in amino acids: CASSRDSDTQYF. The CDR3 nucleotides read TGTGCCAGCAGCCGGGACAGTGATACGCAGTATTTT.

Regarding this clonotype: A single base separates this from a much larger clone, so it may be a read error. The chain joins TRBV7-2 to TRBJ2-1, with a weak D call TRBD2 (5 bases). Trimming left V 5 bases short and J 10 bases short, with 21 bases between. Germline values: CDR1 SGHTA, CDR2 FQGNSA. This CDR3 is built from 15 residues. CDR3 protein: CASSQTRYGSKEQFF. In nucleotides, the CDR3 is TGTGCCAGCAGCCAAACTAGGTATGGTTCCAAAGAGCAGTTCTTC.

The sample holds many counts of this clonotype. The chain employs TRBV2 and TRBJ1-6, with TRBD1 matching 10 bases. In germline, CDR1 is SNHLY, CDR2 FYNNEI. There are 14 residues in the CDR3. The trim removed 6 bases at V and 8 bases at J, leaving 4 bases unmatched. The CDR3 protein is CASSRDRGYSPLHF. In nucleotides, the CDR3 is TGTGCCAGCAGCAGGGACAGGGGATATTCACCCCTCCACTTT.

This clonotype was counted a few times. The chain has TRBV20-1 and TRBJ2-3, with TRBD2 matching 9 bases. V gave up 3 bases and J gave up 6 bases; unmatched junction bases: 16. CDR3 length: 17 amino acids. The germline V gene encodes CDR1 DFQATT and CDR2 SNEGSKA (reference sequence). The CDR3 spells CSARRSIAGVGGDTQYF. As DNA, the CDR3 is TGCAGTGCTAGGCGATCGATAGCGGGAGTGGGTGGGGATACGCAGTATTTT.

This rearrangement joins TRBV27 to TRBJ1-1, with D unresolved. The CDR3 totals 12 residues. V was trimmed by 2 bases and J by 7 bases, leaving 8 bases between them. Germline lookup yields CDR1 MNHEY and CDR2 SMNVEV (reference sequence). Here the CDR3 DNA reads TGTGCCAGCAGTTTACTGTACGGTGAAGCTTTCTTT. Translating gives CASSLLYGEAFF.

The chain recombines TRBV6-5 with TRBJ1-1, with D perhaps TRBD1 (5 bases). The V gene's germline CDR1 is MNHEY and CDR2 SVGAGI. CDR3 length: 15 amino acids. V lost 6 bases, J lost 5 bases, and 19 bases lay in between. The DNA for the CDR3 is TGTGCCAGCAGGTACCCCATCGGGGGGGATACTGAAGCTTTCTTT. It yields the protein CASRYPIGGDTEAFF.

CDR3 residues: CASSLAAGGFNEQFF. CDR3 DNA sequence: TGCGCCAGCAGCTTGGCGGCGGGAGGGTTCAATGAGCAGTTCTTC. The V call is TRBV5-1, the J call TRBJ2-1; 9 bases map to TRBD2. Per the germline V gene, CDR1 is SGHRS and CDR2 is YFSETQ. This CDR3 has 15 residues. The ends lost 0 bases at V and 6 bases at J; junction bases unmatched: 4.